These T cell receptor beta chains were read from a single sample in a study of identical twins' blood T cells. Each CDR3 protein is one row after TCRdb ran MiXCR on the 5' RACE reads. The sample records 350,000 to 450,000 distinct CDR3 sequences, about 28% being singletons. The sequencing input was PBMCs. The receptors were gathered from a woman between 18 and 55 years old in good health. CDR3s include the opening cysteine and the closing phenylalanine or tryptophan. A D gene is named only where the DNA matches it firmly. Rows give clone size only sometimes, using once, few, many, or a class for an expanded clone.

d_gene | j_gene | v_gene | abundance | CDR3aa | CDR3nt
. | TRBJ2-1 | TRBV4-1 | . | CASSPESGYNEQFF | TGCGCCAGCAGCCCCGAGTCGGGTTACAATGAGCAGTTCTTC
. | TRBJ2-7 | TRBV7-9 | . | CASSSGERYEQYF | TGTGCCAGCAGCTCCGGGGAACGGTACGAGCAGTACTTC
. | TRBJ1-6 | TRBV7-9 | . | CASSFGGLSPLHF | TGTGCCAGCAGCTTCGGGGGGTTGTCACCCCTCCACTTT
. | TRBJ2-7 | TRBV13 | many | CASSLASRYGQYF | TGTGCCAGCAGCTTAGCATCTAGGTACGGGCAGTACTTC
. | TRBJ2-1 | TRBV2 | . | CASSDAHEQFF | TGTGCCAGCAGTGACGCACATGAGCAGTTCTTC
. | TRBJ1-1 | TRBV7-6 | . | CASRLKGGTEAFF | TGTGCCAGCAGATTAAAGGGTGGCACTGAAGCTTTCTTT
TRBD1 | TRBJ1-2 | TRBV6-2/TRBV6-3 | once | CASQTGVGYTF | TGTGCCAGCCAAACAGGGGTTGGCTACACCTTC
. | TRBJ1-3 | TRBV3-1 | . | CASTRRDTSGNTIYF | TGTGCCAGCACCCGCAGGGACACCTCTGGAAACACCATATATTTT
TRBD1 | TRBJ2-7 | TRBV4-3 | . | CASSQENRGSYEQYF | TGCGCCAGCAGCCAGGAAAACAGGGGGTCCTACGAGCAGTACTTC
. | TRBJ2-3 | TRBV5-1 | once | CASRRGTSTDTQYF | TGCGCCAGCCGGAGGGGTACGAGCACAGATACGCAGTATTTT
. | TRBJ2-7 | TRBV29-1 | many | CSDARDSRAYEQYF | TGCAGCGACGCACGGGACTCCCGAGCCTACGAGCAGTACTTC
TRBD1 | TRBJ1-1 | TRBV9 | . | CASSEGTGWETEAFF | TGTGCCAGCAGCGAGGGGACAGGGTGGGAGACTGAAGCTTTCTTT
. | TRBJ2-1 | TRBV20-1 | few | CSAPGNYNEQFF | TGCAGTGCGCCCGGGAACTACAATGAGCAGTTCTTC
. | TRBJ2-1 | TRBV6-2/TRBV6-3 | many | CASRGSSYNEQFF | TGTGCCAGCAGAGGAAGCTCCTACAATGAGCAGTTCTTC
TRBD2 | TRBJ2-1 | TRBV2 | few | CASSWTSGKTYNEQFF | TGTGCCAGCAGTTGGACTAGCGGGAAGACCTACAATGAGCAGTTCTTC
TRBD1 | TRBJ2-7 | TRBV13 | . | CASRGQGGYEQYF | TGTGCCAGCAGAGGACAGGGTGGTTACGAGCAGTACTTC
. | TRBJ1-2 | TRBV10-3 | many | CAISEPKRGYTF | TGTGCCATCAGTGAGCCGAAAAGAGGCTACACCTTC
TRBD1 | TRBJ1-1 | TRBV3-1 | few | CAGTGGGQGEAFF | TGTGCCGGCACCGGGGGGGGACAGGGGGAAGCTTTCTTT
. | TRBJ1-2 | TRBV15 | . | CATSSQDNYGYTF | TGTGCCACCAGCAGTCAGGATAACTATGGCTACACCTTC
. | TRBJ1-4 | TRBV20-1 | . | CSAPLRGVNEKLFF | TGCAGTGCCCCTCTCAGGGGTGTAAATGAAAAACTGTTTTTT
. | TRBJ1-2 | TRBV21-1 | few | CASSKRTVGNYGYTF | TGTGCCAGCAGCAAAAGGACGGTGGGGAACTATGGCTACACCTTC
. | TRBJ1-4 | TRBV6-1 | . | CASSIRRDERLFF | TGTGCCAGCAGTATACGGAGGGATGAAAGACTGTTTTTT
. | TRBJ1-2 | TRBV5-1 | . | CASSMDTHNYGYTF | TGCGCCAGCAGCATGGATACCCACAACTATGGCTACACCTTC
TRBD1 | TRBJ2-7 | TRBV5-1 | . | CASSSGQWDNDEQYF | TGCGCCAGCAGCTCGGGACAGTGGGACAATGACGAGCAGTACTTC
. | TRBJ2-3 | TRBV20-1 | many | CSARDQVGAFTDTQYF | TGCAGTGCTAGAGATCAGGTGGGGGCCTTCACAGATACGCAGTATTTT
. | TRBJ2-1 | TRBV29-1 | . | CSVEDRRQGRQFF | TGCAGCGTTGAAGATCGGAGGCAGGGGCGGCAGTTCTTC
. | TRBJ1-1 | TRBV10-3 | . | CAISERRTEAFF | TGTGCCATCAGTGAGAGGAGAACTGAAGCTTTCTTT
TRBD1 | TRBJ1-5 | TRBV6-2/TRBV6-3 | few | CASSSQGYNQPQHF | TGTGCCAGCAGTTCACAGGGGTACAATCAGCCCCAGCATTTT
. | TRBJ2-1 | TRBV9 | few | CASSVDSSYNEQFF | TGTGCCAGCAGCGTAGATTCTTCCTACAATGAGCAGTTCTTC
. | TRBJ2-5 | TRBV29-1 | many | CSVGKTQYF | TGCAGCGTTGGAAAGACCCAGTACTTC
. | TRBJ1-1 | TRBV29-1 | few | CSVTGIMNTEAFF | TGCAGCGTAACAGGGATCATGAACACTGAAGCTTTCTTT
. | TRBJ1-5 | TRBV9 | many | CASSVGGEGQPQHF | TGTGCCAGCAGCGTGGGCGGGGAGGGTCAGCCCCAGCATTTT
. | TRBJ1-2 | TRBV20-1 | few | CSARDGATLGGYTF | TGCAGTGCTAGAGACGGGGCGACTTTGGGTGGCTACACCTTC